This is a list of T cell receptor beta chains from one sample in a study of CD8 T cells in ankylosing spondylitis. TCRdb reanalysed the 5' RACE reads using MiXCR and keeps one entry per CDR3 protein. The sample lists 200,000 to 300,000 distinct CDR3 sequences, under 12% seen once, with 2.5% to 3% in the top ten. The sequenced sample was blood, either unsorted or a sorted T cell fraction (not recorded which). The source of these receptors is a male donor with ankylosing spondylitis or in good health (not recorded which). Both conserved end residues are part of each CDR3. The D gene is left open where the match is weak. Some rows mark clone size as missing; the rest say once, few, many or name a class of expanded clone.

-	TRBV6-5	TRBJ1-3	many	TGTGCCAGCAGTTACTCGGGATTAACAGGGAGCTCTGGAAACACCATATATTTT	CASSYSGLTGSSGNTIYF
-	TRBV5-4	TRBJ1-2	-	TGTGCCAGCAGCTCGGATTCAGGCTATGGCTACACCTTC	CASSSDSGYGYTF
-	TRBV12-3/TRBV12-4	TRBJ1-6	many	TGTGCCAGCAAGGGCGGGCCAGAATATAATTCACCCCTCCACTTT	CASKGGPEYNSPLHF
TRBD2	TRBV12-3/TRBV12-4	TRBJ2-5	many	TGTGCCAGCAGCCTTGATAGCGGGACAGAGACCCAGTACTTC	CASSLDSGTETQYF
-	TRBV20-1	TRBJ1-1	-	TGCAGTGCTAGGGCCTGGGGGACTGAAGCTTTCTTT	CSARAWGTEAFF
-	TRBV5-1	TRBJ2-3	many	TGCGCCAGCAGCTTGGTGATCAGTGAATCAGATACGCAGTATTTT	CASSLVISESDTQYF
-	TRBV5-5	TRBJ1-4	many	TGTGCCAGCTCACAGGAAAATGAAAAACTGTTTTTT	CASSQENEKLFF
TRBD1	TRBV30	TRBJ1-1	-	TGTGCCTGGAGTGTACGAGGGGTCGGAGGGGGCAGTTATCGAGGGACTGAAGCTTTCTTT	CAWSVRGVGGGSYRGTEAFF
-	TRBV18	TRBJ2-7	many	TGTGCCAGCTCACCCGGACGGAATTTCTACGAGCAGTACTTC	CASSPGRNFYEQYF
-	TRBV5-1	TRBJ1-6	many	TGCGCCAGCAGCGAGAGCTCGGGGGCTCAATCACCCCTCCACTTT	CASSESSGAQSPLHF
TRBD2	TRBV27	TRBJ2-5	many	TGTGCCAGCAGTCCTAGCGGGAGGGCCCAATCGACCCAGTACTTC	CASSPSGRAQSTQYF
TRBD2	TRBV5-1	TRBJ2-1	many	TGCGCCAGCAGCTCCCGTACCGGGACTAGCGGGGTCTCCTACAATGAGCAGTTCTTC	CASSSRTGTSGVSYNEQFF
TRBD2	TRBV19	TRBJ2-1	many	TGTGCCAGTAGTATAGCACCCCTTCCGGGACTAGAGCAGTTCTTC	CASSIAPLPGLEQFF
TRBD1	TRBV12-3/TRBV12-4	TRBJ1-1	few	TGTGCCAGCAGTACAGGGGGCGGACGAGCTTTCTTT	CASSTGGGRAFF
-	TRBV7-9	TRBJ1-1	many	TGTGCCAGCAGCCCCGGATCAGCGAACACTGAAGCTTTCTTT	CASSPGSANTEAFF
-	TRBV5-1	TRBJ2-4	many	TGCGCCAGCAGGGCGGGACTTCGCATTCAGTACTTC	CASRAGLRIQYF